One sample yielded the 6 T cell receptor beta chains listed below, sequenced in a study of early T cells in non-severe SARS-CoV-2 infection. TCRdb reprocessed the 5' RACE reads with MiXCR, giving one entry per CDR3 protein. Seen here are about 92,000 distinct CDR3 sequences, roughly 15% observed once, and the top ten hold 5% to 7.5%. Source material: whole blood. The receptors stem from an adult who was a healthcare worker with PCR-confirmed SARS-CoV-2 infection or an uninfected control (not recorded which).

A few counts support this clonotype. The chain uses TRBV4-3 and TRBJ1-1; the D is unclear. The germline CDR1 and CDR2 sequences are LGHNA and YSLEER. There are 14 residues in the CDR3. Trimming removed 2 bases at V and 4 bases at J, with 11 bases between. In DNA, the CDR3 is TGCGCCAGCAGCCAACGTGGCCGGGGCACTGAAGCTTTCTTT. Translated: CASSQRGRGTEAFF.

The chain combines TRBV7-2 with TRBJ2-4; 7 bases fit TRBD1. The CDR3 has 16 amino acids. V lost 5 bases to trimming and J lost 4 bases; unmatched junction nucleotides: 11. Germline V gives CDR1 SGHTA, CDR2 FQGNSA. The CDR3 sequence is CASSPNPETGKNIQYF. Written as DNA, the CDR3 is TGTGCCAGCAGCCCCAACCCGGAGACAGGGAAAAACATTCAGTACTTC.

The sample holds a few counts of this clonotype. The CDR3: CASSPDGPHWTQYF. The CDR3 nucleotides are TGTGCCAGCAGCCCGGACGGGCCCCATTGGACCCAGTACTTC. The chain carries TRBV7-2 and TRBJ2-5; D is ambiguous. The CDR3 has 14 residues. Germline-derived CDR1 and CDR2 are SGHTA and FQGNSA. Trimming left V 5 bases short and J 7 bases short, with 17 bases between.

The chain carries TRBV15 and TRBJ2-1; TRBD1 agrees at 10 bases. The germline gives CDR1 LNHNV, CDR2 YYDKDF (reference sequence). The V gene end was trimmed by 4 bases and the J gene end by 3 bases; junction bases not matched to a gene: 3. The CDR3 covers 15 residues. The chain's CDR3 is CATSTGTGDYNEQFF. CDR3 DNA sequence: TGTGCCACCAGCACCGGGACAGGGGACTACAATGAGCAGTTCTTC.

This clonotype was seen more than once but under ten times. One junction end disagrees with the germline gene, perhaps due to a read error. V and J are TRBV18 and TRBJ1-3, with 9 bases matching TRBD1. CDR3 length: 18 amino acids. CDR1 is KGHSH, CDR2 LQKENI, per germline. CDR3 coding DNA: TGTGCCAGCTCACGAAATCCGGGACAGGGAGAGTCTGGAAACACTATATATTTT. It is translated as CASSRNPGQGESGNTIYF.

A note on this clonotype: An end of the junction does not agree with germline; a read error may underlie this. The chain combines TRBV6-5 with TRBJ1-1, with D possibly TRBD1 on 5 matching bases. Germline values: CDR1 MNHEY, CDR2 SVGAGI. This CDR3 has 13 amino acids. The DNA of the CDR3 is TGTGCCAGCAGTTTGGGGCGGAACACTGAAGCTCTCTTT. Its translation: CASSLGRNTEALF.